Judged by abundance, the clone carrying this TCR beta chain is medium-sized (0.01 to 0.1%). Antigen unknown. The repertoire was sequenced with immunoSEQ multiplex PCR; TCRdb's copy has only in-frame clones and lacks some. The sample lists roughly 17,000 clones; about four fifths were seen once. Samples of blood were obtained at baseline, on cycle 4 day 1, and on cycle 7 day 1. This sample is drawn from a study of OX40 agonist ivuxolimab in advanced cancers. Study in general: Six ivuxolimab dose levels, 0.01 to 10 mg/kg, were given intravenously every 2 weeks. Among those enrolled, mean age was 60 years (range about 23 to 79) and about 79% were male.

Regarding the study as a whole: The authors also found low normalized T-cell clonal expansion in some nonresponders.

This receptor was identified in an adult with an advanced solid tumor such as melanoma, head and neck, liver or kidney cancer. Sequencing used CD4+ or CD8+ T cells sorted from blood, obtained in a trial of the OX40 agonist ivuxolimab.

CDR3 loop: CASRPDRGLRYNEQFF. In DNA, the CDR3 is TGTGCCAGCAGACCTGACAGGGGGCTCAGGTACAATGAGCAGTTCTTC. V gene TRBV7-9 combines with J gene TRBJ2-1; 10 nucleotides line up with TRBD1. Germline V CDR1 and CDR2: SEHNR, FQNEAQ (reference sequence). This CDR3 is 16 amino acids long. Trimming took 6 bases from V and 4 from J; bases not matched to a gene: 9.